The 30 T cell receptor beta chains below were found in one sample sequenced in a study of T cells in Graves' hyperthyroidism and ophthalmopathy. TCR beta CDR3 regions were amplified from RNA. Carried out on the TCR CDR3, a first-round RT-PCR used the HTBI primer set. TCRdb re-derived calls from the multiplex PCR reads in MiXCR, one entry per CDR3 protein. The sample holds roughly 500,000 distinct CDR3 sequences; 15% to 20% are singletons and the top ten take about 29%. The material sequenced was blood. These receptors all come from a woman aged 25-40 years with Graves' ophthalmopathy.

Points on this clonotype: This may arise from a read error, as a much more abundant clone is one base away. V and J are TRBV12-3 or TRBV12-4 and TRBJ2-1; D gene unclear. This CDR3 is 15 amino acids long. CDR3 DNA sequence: TGTGCCAGCAGTGTAAGCCTTATAAGTAACAATGCGCAGTTCTTC. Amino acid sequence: CASSVSLISNNAQFF.

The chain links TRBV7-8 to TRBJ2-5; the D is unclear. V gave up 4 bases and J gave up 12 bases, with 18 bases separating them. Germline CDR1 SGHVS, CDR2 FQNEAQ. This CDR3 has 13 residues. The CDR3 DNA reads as TGTGCCAGCAGCTCCCAACCCCCACTGAGTGAGTACTTC. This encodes CASSSQPPLSEYF.

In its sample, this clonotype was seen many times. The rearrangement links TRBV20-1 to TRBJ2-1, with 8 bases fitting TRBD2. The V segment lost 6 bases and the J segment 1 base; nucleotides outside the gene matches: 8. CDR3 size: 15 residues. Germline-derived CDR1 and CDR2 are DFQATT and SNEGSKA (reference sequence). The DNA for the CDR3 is TGCAGTGCGACCCCCCCGGGAGGGTCCTACAATGAGCAGTTCTTC. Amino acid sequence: CSATPPGGSYNEQFF.

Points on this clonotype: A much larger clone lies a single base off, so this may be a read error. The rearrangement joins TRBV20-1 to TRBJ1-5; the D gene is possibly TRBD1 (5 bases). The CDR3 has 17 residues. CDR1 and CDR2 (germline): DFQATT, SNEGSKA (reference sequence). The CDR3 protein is CSAREGRRWGEDQLQHF. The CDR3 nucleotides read TGCAGTGCTAGAGAGGGGAGGAGGTGGGGGGAGGATCAGCTCCAGCATTTT.

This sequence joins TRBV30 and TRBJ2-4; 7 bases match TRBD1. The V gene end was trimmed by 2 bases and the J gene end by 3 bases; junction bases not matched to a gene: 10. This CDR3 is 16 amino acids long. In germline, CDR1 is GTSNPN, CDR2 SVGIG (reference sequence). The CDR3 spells CAWSFRGPGSKNIQYF. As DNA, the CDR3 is TGTGCCTGGAGTTTTAGGGGGCCCGGAAGCAAAAACATTCAGTACTTC. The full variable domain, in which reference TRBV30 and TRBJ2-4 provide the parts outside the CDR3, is SQTIHQWPATLVQPVGSPLSLECTVEGTSNPNLYWYRQAAGRGLQLLFYSVGIGQISSEVPQNLSASRPQDRQFILSSKKLLLSDSGFYLCAWSFRGPGSKNIQYFGAGTRLSVL.

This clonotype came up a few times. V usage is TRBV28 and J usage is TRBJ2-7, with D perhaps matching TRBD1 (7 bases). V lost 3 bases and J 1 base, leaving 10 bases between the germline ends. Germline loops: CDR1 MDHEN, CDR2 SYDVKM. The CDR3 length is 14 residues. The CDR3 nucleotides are TGTGCCAGCAGTTTCGGGGGACAGTCCTACGAGCAGTACTTC. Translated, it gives CASSFGGQSYEQYF.

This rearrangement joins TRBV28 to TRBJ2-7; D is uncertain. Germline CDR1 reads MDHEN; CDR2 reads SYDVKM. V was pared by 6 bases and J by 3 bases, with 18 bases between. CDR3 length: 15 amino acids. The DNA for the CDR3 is TGTGCCAGCAGGGCCCCCTTCCAGAAAAGCTACGAGCAGTACTTC. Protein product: CASRAPFQKSYEQYF.

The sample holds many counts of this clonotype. The CDR3 nucleotides are TGTGCCAGCAGCTTAGATTGGGGGCGCGGGTATGGCTACACCTTC. It codes for CASSLDWGRGYGYTF. V gene TRBV11-2 combines with J gene TRBJ1-2; possible D gene TRBD1, 6 bases. CDR1 SGHAT and CDR2 FQNNGV come from the germline V gene. Trimming took 0 bases from V and 5 from J, leaving 13 bases between them. CDR3 length equals 15 residues.

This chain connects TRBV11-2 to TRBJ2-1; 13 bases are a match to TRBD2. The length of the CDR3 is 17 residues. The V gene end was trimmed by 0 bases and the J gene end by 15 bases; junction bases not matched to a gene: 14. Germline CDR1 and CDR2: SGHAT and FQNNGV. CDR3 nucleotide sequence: TGTGCCAGCAGCTTAGACACCGGGACTAGCGGGACCGCCGGGCGGTTCTTC. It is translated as CASSLDTGTSGTAGRFF. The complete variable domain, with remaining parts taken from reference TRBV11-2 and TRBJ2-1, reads EAGVAQSPRYKIIEKRQSVAFWCNPISGHATLYWYQQILGQGPKLLIQFQNNGVVDDSQLPKDRFSAERLKGVDSTLKIQPAKLEDSAVYLCASSLDTGTSGTAGRFFGPGTRLTVL.

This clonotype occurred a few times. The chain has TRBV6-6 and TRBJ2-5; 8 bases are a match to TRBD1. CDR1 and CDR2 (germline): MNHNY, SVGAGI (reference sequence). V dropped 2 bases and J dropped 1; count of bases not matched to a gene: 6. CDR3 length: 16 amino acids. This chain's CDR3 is CASSYQGAPFQETQYF. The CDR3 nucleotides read TGTGCCAGCAGTTACCAGGGGGCCCCCTTCCAAGAGACCCAGTACTTC.

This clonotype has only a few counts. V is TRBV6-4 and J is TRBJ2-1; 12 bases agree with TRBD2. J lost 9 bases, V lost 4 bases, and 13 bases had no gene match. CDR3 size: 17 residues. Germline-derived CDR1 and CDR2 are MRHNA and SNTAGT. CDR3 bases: TGTGCCAGCAGTGCCACACTCCTACTAGCGGGAGGTGGTGAGCAGTTCTTC. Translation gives CASSATLLLAGGGEQFF.

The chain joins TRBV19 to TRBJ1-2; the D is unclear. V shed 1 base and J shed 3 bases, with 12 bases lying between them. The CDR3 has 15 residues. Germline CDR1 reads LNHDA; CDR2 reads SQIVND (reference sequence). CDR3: CASSIGDPWHYGYTF. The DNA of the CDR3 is TGTGCCAGTAGTATAGGGGATCCGTGGCACTATGGCTACACCTTC.

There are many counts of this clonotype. CDR3 loop: CASSLWTSGNYEQYF. In DNA, the CDR3 is TGTGCCAGCAGCTTGTGGACTAGCGGAAACTACGAGCAGTACTTC. V is TRBV5-4 and J is TRBJ2-7; TRBD2 agrees at 10 bases. After removal of 1 base from V and 3 bases from J, the junction contained 4 bases not matched to a gene. Germline V gene sequence: CDR1 SGHNT, CDR2 YYREEE (reference sequence). This CDR3 has 15 residues.

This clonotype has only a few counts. CDR3 DNA sequence: TGTGCCAGTAGTATTTATGTCTTTCGAGTAGACCGGCGGGGTGAGCAGTTCTTC. It encodes CASSIYVFRVDRRGEQFF. The chain recombines TRBV19 with TRBJ2-1; tentatively, D is TRBD2 (6 bases). The CDR3 spans 18 residues. CDR1 is LNHDA, CDR2 SQIVND, per germline (reference sequence). The ends were cut back, 3 bases at V and 9 bases at J, with 27 bases in the middle.

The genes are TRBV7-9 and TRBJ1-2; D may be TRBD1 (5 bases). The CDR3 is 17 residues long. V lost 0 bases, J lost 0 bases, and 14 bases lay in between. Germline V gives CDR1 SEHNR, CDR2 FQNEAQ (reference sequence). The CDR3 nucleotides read TGTGCCAGCAGCTTAGCTTCTACAGACAGAGCTAACTATGGCTACACCTTC. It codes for CASSLASTDRANYGYTF.

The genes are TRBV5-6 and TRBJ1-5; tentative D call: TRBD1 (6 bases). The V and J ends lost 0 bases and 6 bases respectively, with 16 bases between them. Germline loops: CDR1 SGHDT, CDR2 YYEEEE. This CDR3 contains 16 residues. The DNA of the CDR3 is TGTGCCAGCAGCTTGGGGGGGGGGGCGCAAGGTCAGCCCCAGCATTTT. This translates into CASSLGGGAQGQPQHF.

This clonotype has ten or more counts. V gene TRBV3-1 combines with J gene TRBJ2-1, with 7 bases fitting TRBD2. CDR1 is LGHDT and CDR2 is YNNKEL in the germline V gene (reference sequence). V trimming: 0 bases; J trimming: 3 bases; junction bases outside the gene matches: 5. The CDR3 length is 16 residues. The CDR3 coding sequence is TGTGCCAGCAGCCAAGAAGGGCTAGCGGACTACAATGAGCAGTTCTTC. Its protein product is CASSQEGLADYNEQFF.

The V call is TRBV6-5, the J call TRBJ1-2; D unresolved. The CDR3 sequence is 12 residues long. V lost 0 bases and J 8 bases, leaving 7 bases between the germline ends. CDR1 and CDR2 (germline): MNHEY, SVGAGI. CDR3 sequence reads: CASSYSAEGYTF. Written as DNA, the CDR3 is TGTGCCAGCAGTTACTCGGCGGAGGGCTACACCTTC.

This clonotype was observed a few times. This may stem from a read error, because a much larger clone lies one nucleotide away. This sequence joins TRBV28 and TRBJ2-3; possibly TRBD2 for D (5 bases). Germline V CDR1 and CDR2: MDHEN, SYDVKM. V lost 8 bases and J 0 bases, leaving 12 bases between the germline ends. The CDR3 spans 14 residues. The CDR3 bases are TGTGCCAGCCGAAACGGCGGGAGCACAGATACGCAGTATTTT. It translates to CASRNGGSTDTQYF.

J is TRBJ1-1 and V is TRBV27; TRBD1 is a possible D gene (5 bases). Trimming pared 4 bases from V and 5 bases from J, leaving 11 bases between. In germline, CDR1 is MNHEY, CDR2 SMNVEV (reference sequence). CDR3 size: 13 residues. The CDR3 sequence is CASSSDRGTEAFF. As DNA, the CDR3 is TGTGCCAGCAGTTCAGACAGAGGGACTGAAGCTTTCTTT.

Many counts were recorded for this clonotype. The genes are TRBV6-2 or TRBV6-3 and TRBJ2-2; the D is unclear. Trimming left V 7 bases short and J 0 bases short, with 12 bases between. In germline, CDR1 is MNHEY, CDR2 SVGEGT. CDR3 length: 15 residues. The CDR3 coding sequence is TGTGCCAGCATCCTACACGGACCGAACACCGGGGAGCTGTTTTTT. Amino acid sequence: CASILHGPNTGELFF.

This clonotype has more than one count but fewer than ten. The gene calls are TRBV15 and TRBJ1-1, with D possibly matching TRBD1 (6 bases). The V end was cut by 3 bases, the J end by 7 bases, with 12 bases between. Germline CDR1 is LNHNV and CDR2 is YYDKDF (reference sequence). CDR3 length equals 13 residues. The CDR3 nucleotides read TGTGCCACCAGCAGGCCGGGACAATTTGAAGCTTTCTTT. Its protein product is CATSRPGQFEAFF.

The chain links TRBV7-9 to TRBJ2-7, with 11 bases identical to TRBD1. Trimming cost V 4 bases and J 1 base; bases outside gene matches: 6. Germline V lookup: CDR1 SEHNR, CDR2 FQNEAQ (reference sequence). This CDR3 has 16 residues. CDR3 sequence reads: CASSSGQGARSYEQYF. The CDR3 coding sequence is TGTGCCAGCAGCTCCGGACAGGGGGCAAGGTCCTACGAGCAGTACTTC. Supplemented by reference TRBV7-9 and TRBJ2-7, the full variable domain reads DTGVSQNPRHKITKRGQNVTFRCDPISEHNRLYWYRQTLGQGPEFLTYFQNEAQLEKSRLLSDRFSAERPKGSFSTLEIQRTEQGDSAMYLCASSSGQGARSYEQYFGPGTRLTVT.

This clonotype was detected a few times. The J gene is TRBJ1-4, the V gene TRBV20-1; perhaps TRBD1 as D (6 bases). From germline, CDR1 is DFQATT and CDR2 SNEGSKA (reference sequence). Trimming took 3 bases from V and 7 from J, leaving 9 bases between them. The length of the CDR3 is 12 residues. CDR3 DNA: TGCAGTGCTAGCCCGACAGGTGAAAAACTGTTTTTT. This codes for CSASPTGEKLFF.

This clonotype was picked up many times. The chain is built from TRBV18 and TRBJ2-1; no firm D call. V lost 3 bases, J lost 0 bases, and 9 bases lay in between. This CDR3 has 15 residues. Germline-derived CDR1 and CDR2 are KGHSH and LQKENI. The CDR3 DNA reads TGTGCCAGCTCACCTCTGGTAAGCTCCTACAATGAGCAGTTCTTC. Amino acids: CASSPLVSSYNEQFF.

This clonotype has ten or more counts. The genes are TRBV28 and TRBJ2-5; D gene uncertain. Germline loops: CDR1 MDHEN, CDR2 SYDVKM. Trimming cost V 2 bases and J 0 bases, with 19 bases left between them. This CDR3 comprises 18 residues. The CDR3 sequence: CASSLLGWDKPYQETQYF. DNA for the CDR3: TGTGCCAGCAGTTTACTTGGCTGGGATAAGCCGTACCAAGAGACCCAGTACTTC.

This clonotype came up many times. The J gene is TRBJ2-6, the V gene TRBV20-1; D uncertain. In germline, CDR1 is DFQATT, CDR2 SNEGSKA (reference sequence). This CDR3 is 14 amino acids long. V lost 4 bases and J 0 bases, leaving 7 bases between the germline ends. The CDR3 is CSAIDLSGANVLTF. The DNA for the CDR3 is TGCAGTGCTATCGACCTCTCTGGGGCCAACGTCCTGACTTTC.

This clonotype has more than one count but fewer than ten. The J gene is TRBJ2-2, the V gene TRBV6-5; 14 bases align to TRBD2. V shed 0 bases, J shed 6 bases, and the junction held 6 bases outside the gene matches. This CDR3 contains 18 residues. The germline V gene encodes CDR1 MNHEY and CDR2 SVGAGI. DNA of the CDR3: TGTGCCAGCAGTTACTCGCCGGGACTAGCGGGAGCCCCCGGGGAGCTGTTTTTT. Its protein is CASSYSPGLAGAPGELFF.

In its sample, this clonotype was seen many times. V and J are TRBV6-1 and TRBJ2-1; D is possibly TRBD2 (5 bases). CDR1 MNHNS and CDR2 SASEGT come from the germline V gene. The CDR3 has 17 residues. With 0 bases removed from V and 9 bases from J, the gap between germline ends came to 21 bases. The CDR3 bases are TGTGCCAGCAGTGAAGCGCTGGGTGGACTTCGGACGAGTGAGCAGTTCTTC. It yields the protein CASSEALGGLRTSEQFF.

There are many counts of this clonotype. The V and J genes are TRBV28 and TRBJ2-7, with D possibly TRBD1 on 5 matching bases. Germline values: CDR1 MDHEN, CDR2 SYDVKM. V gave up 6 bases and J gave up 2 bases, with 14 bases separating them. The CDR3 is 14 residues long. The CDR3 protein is CASRVGARTYEQYF. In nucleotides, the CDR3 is TGTGCCAGCAGGGTAGGGGCCAGGACCTACGAGCAGTACTTC.